The 15 T cell receptor beta chains presented below share a single source sample, sequenced in a study of OX40 agonist ivuxolimab in advanced cancers. Sequenced by immunoSEQ multiplex PCR; TCRdb stores in-frame clones only, minus some. Among about 80,000 clones listed, around nine tenths were seen once. The specimen was CD4+ or CD8+ T cells sorted from blood, collected in a trial of the OX40 agonist ivuxolimab. The receptors stem from an adult with an advanced solid tumor such as melanoma, head and neck, liver or kidney cancer.

The rearrangement joins TRBV1 to TRBJ2-3; the D segment call TRBD1 is taken from the table without a DNA check. TRBV1 is shown as a pseudogene. The CDR3 is 16 amino acids. CDR3 amino acids: CTSSQGPTKSTDTQYF. CDR3 sequence (DNA): TGCACCAGCAGCCAGGGGCCAACAAAAAGCACAGATACGCAGTATTTT.

The chain recombines TRBV27 with TRBJ1-2, with a weak D call TRBD1 (5 bases). The CDR3 spans 16 residues. Germline V gene sequence: CDR1 MNHEY, CDR2 SMNVEV (reference sequence). V lost 2 bases to trimming and J lost 5 bases, with 18 bases between them. CDR3: CASSLEGPPSWYGYTF. The DNA for the CDR3 is TGTGCCAGCAGTTTAGAGGGGCCCCCCTCGTGGTATGGCTACACCTTC.

This sequence joins TRBV11-3 and TRBJ1-1; D uncertain. The CDR3 runs to 12 residues. CDR1 is SGHNT, CDR2 YENEEA, per germline. V lost 5 bases, J lost 1 base, and 5 bases lay in between. The CDR3 sequence is CASSRENTEAFF. The CDR3 nucleotides read TGTGCCAGCAGCCGGGAGAACACTGAAGCTTTCTTT.

The chain has TRBV5-1 and TRBJ2-5; 9 bases map to TRBD1. CDR3 length: 13 residues. V shed 6 bases, J shed 5 bases, and the junction held 5 bases outside the gene matches. From germline, CDR1 is SGHRS and CDR2 YFSETQ. The CDR3 DNA sequence: TGCGCCAGCACGGGACAGGGCTTCGAGACCCAGTACTTC. This codes for CASTGQGFETQYF. The whole variable domain, filled in from reference TRBV5-1 and TRBJ2-5, reads KAGVTQTPRYLIKTRGQQVTLSCSPISGHRSVSWYQQTPGQGLQFLFEYFSETQRNKGNFPGRFSGRQFSNSRSEMNVSTLELGDSALYLCASTGQGFETQYFGPGTRLLVL.

This chain uses TRBV5-6 with TRBJ2-5; the match to TRBD1 covers 8 bases. J was trimmed by 4 bases and V by 4 bases; bases with no gene match: 15. In germline, CDR1 is SGHDT, CDR2 YYEEEE. This CDR3 is 17 amino acids long. As DNA, the CDR3 is TGTGCCAGCAGCCGAATACTAACAGGGGGTAATATAGAGACCCAGTACTTC. Translated, it gives CASSRILTGGNIETQYF.

This clone has a single count. The chain employs TRBV28 and TRBJ2-1; D is ambiguous. Germline loops: CDR1 MDHEN, CDR2 SYDVKM. CDR3 size: 13 residues. The germline V and J ends were trimmed by 4 bases and 4 bases, with 8 bases remaining between them. The CDR3 DNA sequence: TGTGCCAGCAGTTCCCCTAGTTACAATGAGCAGTTCTTC. Residues: CASSSPSYNEQFF.

The J gene is TRBJ2-7, the V gene TRBV28; 9 bases match TRBD1. J gave up 3 bases and V 5 bases, and 8 bases lay outside the gene matches. Germline V CDR1 and CDR2: MDHEN, SYDVKM. There are 15 residues in the CDR3. CDR3 bases: TGTGCCAGCAGTAAAACCGGGACAGGGCGCTACGAGCAGTACTTC. It codes for CASSKTGTGRYEQYF.

The chain combines TRBV11-2 with TRBJ1-5; D might be TRBD1 (5 bases). From germline, CDR1 is SGHAT and CDR2 FQNNGV. The CDR3 length is 14 residues. V was cut by 3 bases and J by 4 bases, with 10 bases left in between. CDR3 DNA: TGTGCCAGCAGCTTTGCAGGGCTAAATCAGCCCCAGCATTTT. Translating gives CASSFAGLNQPQHF.

The chain couples TRBV2 to TRBJ2-3; D call uncertain. CDR3 length: 12 amino acids. V was clipped by 7 bases and J by 0 bases, with 5 bases between them. Per the germline V gene, CDR1 is SNHLY and CDR2 is FYNNEI. The CDR3 DNA reads as TGTGCCAGCAAGGAGAGCACAGATACGCAGTATTTT. Its translation is CASKESTDTQYF.

The chain joins TRBV19 to TRBJ2-5, with TRBD1 matching 9 bases. Trimming cost V 4 bases and J 4 bases; bases outside gene matches: 4. CDR1 is LNHDA and CDR2 is SQIVND in the germline V gene (reference sequence). The length of the CDR3 is 14 residues. CDR3 in amino acids: CASSTGQGPETQYF. The CDR3 region has the DNA TGTGCCAGTAGTACGGGACAGGGCCCAGAGACCCAGTACTTC.

The chain uses TRBV12-5 and TRBJ2-3; no firm D call. V was cut by 3 bases and J by 5 bases, with 6 bases left in between. Germline-derived CDR1 and CDR2 are LGHNT and FRNRAP. This CDR3 contains 12 residues. This chain's CDR3 is CASGLSRDTQYF. In DNA, the CDR3 is TGTGCTAGTGGTTTATCGAGAGATACGCAGTATTTT.

Of note for this clone: A read error may account for a junction end that differs from germline. This sequence joins TRBV11-2 and TRBJ2-3, with 8 bases fitting TRBD2. CDR3 length: 15 residues. Germline V lookup: CDR1 SGHAT, CDR2 FQNNGV. The DNA for the CDR3 is TGTGCCAGCAGCTTGGGGACTAGTCTTACAGGTACGCAGTATTTT. Amino acids: CASSLGTSLTGTQYF.

This chain uses TRBV2 with TRBJ2-1, with TRBD2 matching over 11 bases. The germline gives CDR1 SNHLY, CDR2 FYNNEI. This CDR3 has 14 residues. Unmatched junction bases numbered 3, after V lost 9 bases and J lost 2 bases. The CDR3 sequence is CASSTSGTYNEQFF. In nucleotides, the CDR3 is TGTGCCAGTTCGACTAGCGGGACCTACAATGAGCAGTTCTTC.

The J gene is TRBJ2-5, the V gene TRBV11-2; 9 nucleotides match TRBD1. CDR3 length: 15 residues. V was pared by 3 bases and J by 5 bases, with 7 bases of the junction left unmatched. Germline V gives CDR1 SGHAT, CDR2 FQNNGV. In DNA, the CDR3 is TGTGCCAGCAGCTTGGGGACAGGGTTCACGGAGACCCAGTACTTC. It translates to CASSLGTGFTETQYF.

This chain connects TRBV4-3 to TRBJ2-7; the D call may be TRBD1 or TRBD2 (5 bases each). Germline CDR1 reads LGHNA; CDR2 reads YSLEER. With 0 bases removed from V and 3 bases from J, the gap between germline ends came to 12 bases. The length of the CDR3 is 15 residues. CDR3 bases: TGCGCCAGCAGCCAAGATGGAGGCAGGGACTACGAGCAGTACTTC. It yields the protein CASSQDGGRDYEQYF.